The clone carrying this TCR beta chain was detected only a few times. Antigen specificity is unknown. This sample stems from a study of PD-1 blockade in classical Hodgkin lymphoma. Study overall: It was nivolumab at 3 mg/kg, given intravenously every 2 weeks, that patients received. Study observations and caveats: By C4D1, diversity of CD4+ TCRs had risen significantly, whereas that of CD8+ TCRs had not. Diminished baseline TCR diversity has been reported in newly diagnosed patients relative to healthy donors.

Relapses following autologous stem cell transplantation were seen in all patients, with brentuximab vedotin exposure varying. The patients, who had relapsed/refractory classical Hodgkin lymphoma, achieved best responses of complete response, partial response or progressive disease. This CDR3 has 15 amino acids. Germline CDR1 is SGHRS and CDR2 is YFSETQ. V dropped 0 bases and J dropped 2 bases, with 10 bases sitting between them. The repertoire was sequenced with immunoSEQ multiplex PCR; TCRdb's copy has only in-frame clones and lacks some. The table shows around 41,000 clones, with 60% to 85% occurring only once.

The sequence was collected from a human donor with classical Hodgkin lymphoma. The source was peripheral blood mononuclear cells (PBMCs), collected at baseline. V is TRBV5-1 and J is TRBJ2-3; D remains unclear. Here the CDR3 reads CASSLARQLTDTQYF. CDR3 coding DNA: TGCGCCAGCAGCTTGGCAAGACAACTCACAGATACGCAGTATTTT.